This T cell receptor beta chain was recorded in a study of OX40 agonist ivuxolimab in advanced cancers. Study context: Patients were dosed with the agonistic anti-OX40 (CD134) antibody ivuxolimab. Ivuxolimab was delivered to patients intravenously every 2 weeks at doses spanning 0.01 to 10 mg/kg. Study-wide points: Partly responding patients at 0.1-3.0 mg/kg showed some of the smallest clonal expansion. Expanded clones tended on average to be more numerous among CD8+ T cells than CD4+.

Comments on this clone: Its antigen is still unknown. At one of its ends the junction is not consistent with the germline gene, which may arise from a read error.

Method: immunoSEQ multiplex PCR; TCRdb's copy keeps in-frame clones and lacks some. The table shows 100,000 to 110,000 clones, with more than 85% occurring only once. This TCR was recovered from an adult with an advanced solid tumor such as melanoma, head and neck, liver or kidney cancer. The input for sequencing was CD4+ or CD8+ T cells sorted from blood, taken in a trial of the OX40 agonist ivuxolimab.

DNA of the CDR3: TGTGCCGGCAGCTTTGGCGGGAGCTCAGATACGCAGTATTTT. Translating it yields CAGSFGGSSDTQYF. The chain links TRBV7-3 to TRBJ2-3, with 7 bases aligning to TRBD2. Per germline, CDR1 SGHTA and CDR2 FQGTGA. The CDR3 consists of 14 residues.